These 23 T cell receptor beta chains were all obtained from the same sample, sequenced in a study of blood T cell repertoires in COVID-19. Sequencing was performed with immunoSEQ multiplex PCR; in TCRdb, only in-frame clones are kept and a portion is missing. The table records about 170,000 clones, about 81% of them present only once. Sample: peripheral blood. The receptors were sampled from a woman aged 70-85 years with acute or convalescent COVID-19.

Only one count was recorded for this clone. This sequence joins TRBV6-5 and TRBJ1-2, with 10 bases identical to TRBD1. This CDR3 is 13 amino acids long. Per the germline V gene, CDR1 is MNHEY and CDR2 is SVGAGI. Germline trimming cut 6 bases from V and 4 bases from J; bases unmatched to any gene: 2. CDR3 residues: CASSGQGVYGYTF. The CDR3 coding sequence is TGTGCCAGCAGCGGACAGGGGGTCTATGGCTACACCTTC.

This clone was seen more than once but under ten times. V is TRBV6-2 or TRBV6-3 and J is TRBJ1-1; D perhaps matches TRBD1 (6 bases). This CDR3 is 13 amino acids long. V was pared by 0 bases and J by 7 bases, with 9 bases between. CDR1 MNHEY and CDR2 SVGEGT come from the germline V gene. Written as DNA, the CDR3 is TGTGCCAGCAGTTACTCTTGGGGGCTTGAAGCTTTCTTT. Its translation is CASSYSWGLEAFF.

J is TRBJ1-5 and V is TRBV19; D remains unclear. This CDR3 has 17 residues. V lost 7 bases, J lost 7 bases, and 26 bases lay in between. The germline V gene has CDR1 LNHDA and CDR2 SQIVND (reference sequence). CDR3 loop: CASTSLRRGERMQPQHF. The CDR3 DNA sequence: TGTGCCAGTACTTCTCTTCGCCGCGGGGAGCGAATGCAGCCCCAGCATTTT. Supplemented by reference TRBV19 and TRBJ1-5, the full variable domain reads DGGITQSPKYLFRKEGQNVTLSCEQNLNHDAMYWYRQDPGQGLRLIYYSQIVNDFQKGDIAEGYSVSREKKESFPLTVTSAQKNPTAFYLCASTSLRRGERMQPQHFGDGTRLSIL.

The chain uses TRBV11-3 and TRBJ1-1, with 8 bases lining up with TRBD1. This CDR3 is 15 amino acids long. Germline V gene lookup returns CDR1 SGHNT and CDR2 YENEEA. V gave up 0 bases and J gave up 10 bases; unmatched junction bases: 10. CDR3 loop: CASSLDGTGASGAFF. The CDR3 nucleotides are TGTGCCAGCAGCTTAGATGGGACAGGCGCCAGCGGAGCTTTCTTT.

The V gene is TRBV30, the J gene TRBJ2-5, with 10 bases that match TRBD1. Trimming cost V 2 bases and J 9 bases; bases outside gene matches: 3. This CDR3 has 12 amino acids. The V gene's germline CDR1 is GTSNPN and CDR2 SVGIG (reference sequence). CDR3 protein: CAWSRGQGSQYF. DNA for the CDR3: TGTGCCTGGAGTCGGGGACAGGGGTCCCAGTACTTC.

The chain recombines TRBV9 with TRBJ2-2, with D possibly being TRBD2 (5 bases). Germline V gene data show CDR1 as SGDLS and CDR2 as YYNGEE. V lost 4 bases and J lost 5, with 15 bases in between. There are 15 residues in the CDR3. The CDR3 sequence: CASSPGLPGTGELFF. CDR3 sequence (DNA): TGTGCCAGCAGCCCCGGGCTGCCGGGAACCGGGGAGCTGTTTTTT. The whole variable domain, remainder taken from reference TRBV9 and TRBJ2-2, is DSGVTQTPKHLITATGQRVTLRCSPRSGDLSVYWYQQSLDQGLQFLIQYYNGEERAKGNILERFSAQQFPDLHSELNLSSLELGDSALYFCASSPGLPGTGELFFGEGSRLTVL.

This chain joins TRBV7-2 and TRBJ1-2; TRBD1 matches 7 bases. The CDR3 runs to 15 residues. The junction had 10 bases not matched to a gene; V was cut back by 5 bases and J by 4 bases. CDR1 and CDR2 (germline): SGHTA, FQGNSA. The CDR3 coding sequence is TGTGCCAGCAGCCCGAAACTGGGACAGAGCTATGGCTACACCTTC. It codes for CASSPKLGQSYGYTF.

The chain uses TRBV15 and TRBJ1-5, with 9 bases that match TRBD1. The CDR3 consists of 18 residues. Germline lookup yields CDR1 LNHNV and CDR2 YYDKDF (reference sequence). The trim removed 3 bases at V and 0 bases at J, leaving 9 bases unmatched. CDR3 in amino acids: CATSRSGTGIYSNQPQHF. CDR3 nucleotides: TGTGCCACCAGCAGGTCCGGGACAGGGATCTATAGCAATCAGCCCCAGCATTTT.

The chain carries TRBV5-4 and TRBJ2-5, with 7 nucleotides matching TRBD2. CDR1 and CDR2 (germline): SGHNT, YYREEE (reference sequence). The junction had 5 bases not matched to a gene; V was cut back by 4 bases and J by 2 bases. The CDR3 totals 14 residues. In nucleotides, the CDR3 is TGTGCCAGCAGCCCCGGGAGGCAACAAGAGACCCAGTACTTC. Translation gives CASSPGRQQETQYF.

CDR3 nucleotides: TGTGCCATCAGTGAGGGCTACAGGGGTTCCAATGAGCAGTTCTTC. Translating it yields CAISEGYRGSNEQFF. The rearrangement joins TRBV10-3 to TRBJ2-1, with 7 nucleotides matching TRBD1. This CDR3 has 15 residues. J lost 6 bases, V lost 2 bases, and 7 bases had no gene match. Germline loops: CDR1 ENHRY, CDR2 SYGVKD.

The J gene is TRBJ1-1, the V gene TRBV5-6, with unresolved D. The V and J ends lost 0 bases and 11 bases respectively, with 17 bases between them. CDR1 SGHDT and CDR2 YYEEEE come from the germline V gene. There are 14 residues in the CDR3. The CDR3 protein is CASSLGVVGREAFF. The CDR3 DNA sequence: TGTGCCAGCAGCTTGGGAGTGGTAGGGCGGGAGGCTTTCTTT.

This chain connects TRBV29-1 to TRBJ2-7; D may be TRBD1 (6 bases). Germline lookup yields CDR1 SQVTM and CDR2 ANQGSEA. Trimming shortened V by 7 bases and J by 3 bases, and 10 bases separated the two germline ends. The CDR3 is 11 amino acids. The CDR3 DNA follows: TGCAGCGCCAGACAGGACTACGAGCAGTACTTC. Translated: CSARQDYEQYF.

The CDR3 protein is CASSPRAGLAGGRNEQFF. CDR3 in DNA: TGTGCCAGCTCCCCCAGGGCCGGACTAGCGGGAGGACGGAATGAGCAGTTCTTC. V usage is TRBV5-4 and J usage is TRBJ2-1, with TRBD2 matching over 14 bases. The germline V gene has CDR1 SGHNT and CDR2 YYREEE (reference sequence). With V trimmed by 7 bases and J by 7 bases, 16 bases remained unmatched. The CDR3 totals 18 residues.

This chain uses TRBV3-1 (or the pseudogene TRBV3-2) with TRBJ1-1; D uncertain. The germline V gene has CDR1 LGHDT and CDR2 YNNKEL (reference sequence). The CDR3 has 14 residues. The V end lost 1 base, the J end lost 4 bases, and 10 bases lay between the germline ends. The CDR3 loop reads CASSQVPSSTEAFF. The CDR3 nucleotides read TGTGCCAGCAGCCAAGTCCCTAGCAGCACTGAAGCTTTCTTT.

The chain couples TRBV18 to TRBJ2-2; 7 bases map to TRBD1. Germline lookup yields CDR1 KGHSH and CDR2 LQKENI. Trimming at V came to 4 bases and at J to 6 bases, leaving 2 bases not matched to a gene. The length of the CDR3 is 13 residues. In DNA, the CDR3 is TGTGCCAGCTCACTCGGACAGGCCGGGGAGCTGTTTTTT. As protein: CASSLGQAGELFF.

This clone has just a few counts. CDR3: CANAGGGSWNTGELFF. The CDR3 DNA follows: TGTGCCAACGCCGGGGGCGGGAGTTGGAACACCGGGGAGCTGTTTTTT. This chain uses TRBV11-2 with TRBJ2-2; maybe TRBD2 (7 bases). V was pared by 10 bases and J by 1 base, with 19 bases between. CDR1 and CDR2 from the germline V gene are SGHAT and FQNNGV. CDR3 length: 16 residues.

This clone has only one observation. The chain carries TRBV27 and TRBJ2-3, with 14 positions matching TRBD2. Germline V CDR1 and CDR2: MNHEY, SMNVEV (reference sequence). The CDR3 is 16 amino acids. V shed 5 bases and J 6 bases; nucleotides not matched to a gene: 7. CDR3 sequence reads: CASSPTSGRAGDTQYF. The CDR3 coding sequence is TGTGCCAGCAGTCCGACTAGCGGGAGGGCCGGGGATACGCAGTATTTT.

The V call is TRBV30, the J call TRBJ1-2; D remains unclear. CDR1 and CDR2 (germline): GTSNPN, SVGIG (reference sequence). V was pared by 0 bases and J by 1 base, with 12 bases between. CDR3 length equals 15 residues. This chain's CDR3 is CAWSVQGGFNYGYTF. In DNA, the CDR3 is TGTGCCTGGAGTGTACAAGGAGGATTTAACTATGGCTACACCTTC. Looking up the rest from reference TRBV30 and TRBJ1-2 gives the full variable domain: SQTIHQWPATLVQPVGSPLSLECTVEGTSNPNLYWYRQAAGRGLQLLFYSVGIGQISSEVPQNLSASRPQDRQFILSSKKLLLSDSGFYLCAWSVQGGFNYGYTFGSGTRLTVV.

The J gene is TRBJ1-6, the V gene TRBV18; 8 bases agree with TRBD1. Germline-derived CDR1 and CDR2 are KGHSH and LQKENI. There are 17 residues in the CDR3. V shed 4 bases, J shed 7 bases, and the junction held 12 bases outside the gene matches. CDR3 DNA: TGTGCCAGCTCACTGTCCTCGGGCGGACAGGGAAATTCACCCCTCCACTTT. Its protein is CASSLSSGGQGNSPLHF.

This chain uses TRBV19 with TRBJ2-1; TRBD1 matches at 12 bases. Germline values: CDR1 LNHDA, CDR2 SQIVND (reference sequence). This CDR3 has 15 residues. Trimming cost V 3 bases and J 8 bases; bases outside gene matches: 5. The CDR3 is CASSMGTGGWDEQFF. CDR3 DNA sequence: TGTGCCAGTAGTATGGGGACAGGGGGCTGGGATGAGCAGTTCTTC.

This rearrangement joins TRBV10-3 to TRBJ2-7; D is unresolved. CDR1 is ENHRY, CDR2 SYGVKD, per germline. This CDR3 region has 14 residues. Trimming pared 3 bases from V and 0 bases from J, leaving 9 bases between. The CDR3 sequence is CAISDNQDSYEQYF. The CDR3 DNA is TGTGCCATCAGTGATAATCAGGACTCCTACGAGCAGTACTTC.

The V and J genes are TRBV11-3 and TRBJ1-4, with TRBD1 identical over 10 bases. This CDR3 contains 18 residues. After removal of 5 bases from V and 8 bases from J, the junction contained 17 bases not matched to a gene. Germline lookup yields CDR1 SGHNT and CDR2 YENEEA. Here the CDR3 DNA reads TGTGCCAGCAGCCCCTACTTCCCCTTGACAGGGGGCGACGAAAAACTGTTTTTT. Residues: CASSPYFPLTGGDEKLFF.

The genes are TRBV19 and TRBJ2-1, with TRBD2 matching over 8 bases. CDR3 size: 16 residues. Germline trimming cut 1 base from V and 7 bases from J; bases unmatched to any gene: 9. The V gene's germline CDR1 is LNHDA and CDR2 SQIVND (reference sequence). The CDR3 DNA sequence: TGTGCCAGTAGTATAGTTCCAGCGGGAGATAGGAATGAGCAGTTCTTC. This gives the protein CASSIVPAGDRNEQFF.